This TCR beta chain was identified in a study of blood T cell repertoires in COVID-19. Study-level background: The origin of the acute and convalescent COVID-19 samples was the United States, Italy and Spain.

Assay used: immunoSEQ multiplex PCR; TCRdb lists only in-frame clones, some missing. This table has some 150,000 clones, 75% to 85% appearing once. The ends lost 2 bases at V and 8 bases at J; junction bases unmatched: 11. The CDR3 loop spans 16 amino acids. CDR1 is SGHTA and CDR2 is FQGTGA in the germline V gene. This clone was recorded only once. Sample: peripheral blood. This clonotype was obtained from a woman aged 45-59 years in a cohort sampled during active or convalescent COVID-19. The J gene is TRBJ2-2, the V gene TRBV7-3; 7 positions agree with TRBD2. As DNA, the CDR3 is TGTGCCAGCAGCTTACTCGGGGCGGGGGAATTAGGGGAGCTGTTTTTT. Amino acids: CASSLLGAGELGELFF.